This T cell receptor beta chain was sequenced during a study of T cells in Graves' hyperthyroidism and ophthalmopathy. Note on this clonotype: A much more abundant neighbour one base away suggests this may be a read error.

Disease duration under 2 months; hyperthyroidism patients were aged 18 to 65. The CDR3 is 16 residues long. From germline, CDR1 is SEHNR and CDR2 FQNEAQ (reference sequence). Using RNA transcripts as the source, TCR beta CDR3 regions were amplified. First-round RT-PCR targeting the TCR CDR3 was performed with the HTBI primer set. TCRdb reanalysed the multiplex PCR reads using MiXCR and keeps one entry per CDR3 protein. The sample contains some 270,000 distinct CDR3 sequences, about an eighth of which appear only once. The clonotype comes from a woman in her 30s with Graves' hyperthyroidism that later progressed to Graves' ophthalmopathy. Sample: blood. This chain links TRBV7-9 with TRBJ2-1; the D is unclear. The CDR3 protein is CASSFGSHTTYNGQFF. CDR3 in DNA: TGTGCCAGCAGCTTCGGGTCTCACACAACCTACAATGGGCAGTTCTTC.